This TCR beta chain was found in a study of PD-1 blockade in classical Hodgkin lymphoma. CDR3 length equals 13 residues. The germline CDR1 and CDR2 sequences are SGHTA and FQGTGA. The V and J ends lost 5 bases and 0 bases respectively, with 7 bases between them. Profiling relied on immunoSEQ multiplex PCR, and the TCRdb table lists in-frame clones only, not all of them. Seen here are around 35,000 clones, 72% observed once, and the top ten hold approximately 4%. Noted time point: cycle 4 day 1 (C4D1), after less than 7 weeks of nivolumab. Relapse was seen in all patients after autologous stem cell transplantation, and brentuximab vedotin exposure was variable. The sample holds one count of this clone.

V and J are TRBV7-3 and TRBJ1-1; D ambiguous. The sequencing used peripheral blood mononuclear cells (PBMCs), collected before the fourth cycle of nivolumab. The sequence was collected from a human donor with classical Hodgkin lymphoma. The CDR3 spells CASSTSVNTEAFF. The CDR3 DNA follows: TGTGCCAGCAGCACTAGCGTGAACACTGAAGCTTTCTTT.